This TCR beta chain comes out of a study of CD8+CD57+ T cells in acquired aplastic anemia. Turning to the study itself: DNA recovered from sorted CD4+ and CD8+ cells had a mean of approximately 3.2 ug. Study-wide points: Overlapping CD8+ CDR3 repertoires of patients and controls contained under 30 shared sequences.

CDR3 and TCR beta VDJ profiling relied on a genomic DNA template. TCRdb redid the calling of the reads with MiXCR, one entry per CDR3 protein. The table includes hundreds of thousands of distinct CDR3 sequences, less than 35% detected once. For sequencing, patients were chosen who had shown expansion of CD8+CD57+ cells by flow cytometry. The blood sampling took place in patients who had so far received no therapy. V trimming: 2 bases; J trimming: 0 bases; junction bases outside the gene matches: 13. The CDR3 loop spans 20 amino acids. Points on this clonotype: Antigen specificity is unknown.

This chain joins TRBV7-1 and TRBJ2-1; 10 nucleotides line up with TRBD2. TRBV7-1 is an ORF, with its function uncertain. This TCR was sampled from a human donor with aplastic anemia. The sample comprised sorted CD4+, CD8+, or CD8+CD57+ T cells (not recorded which) from PBMCs. The CDR3 region is CASSSKAGGKIHSSYNEQFF. The CDR3 nucleotides are TGTGCCAGCAGCTCAAAAGCGGGAGGGAAAATTCACAGCTCCTACAATGAGCAGTTCTTC.